This TCR beta chain was captured in a study of T cell changes during pregnancy in multiple sclerosis. Sequencing was performed with immunoSEQ multiplex PCR; in TCRdb, only in-frame clones are kept and a portion is missing. This table holds around 92,000 clones, 85% to 95% found once. Losses at the gene ends were 0 bases for V and 2 bases for J; bases not matched to a gene: 1. Looked up from germline, CDR1 is SGDLS and CDR2 is YYNGEE. The CDR3 spans 14 residues. Sequenced here: peripheral blood, sampled in the first trimester of pregnancy. The rearrangement uses TRBV9 and TRBJ1-2; 7 nucleotides agree with TRBD1. The origin of this receptor is a female donor with multiple sclerosis, enrolled in a pregnancy study. The CDR3 bases are TGTGCCAGCAGCGTAGAACAGGGGAACTATGGCTACACCTTC. Encoded protein: CASSVEQGNYGYTF.